This paragraph covers one T cell receptor (beta chain) sequence. The antigen is not known. TCRdb keeps only in-frame clones here, not all; method: immunoSEQ multiplex PCR. Of approximately 140,000 clones listed, more than 75% are singletons. The data derive from a study of cytomegalovirus exposure and HLA in healthy donors. The study, taken as a whole, reports: Cytomegalovirus-associated TCR beta chains were listed, numbering 164.

CDR1 is SGHVS, CDR2 FNYEAQ, per germline. CDR3 length: 13 residues. V was trimmed by 5 bases and J by 6 bases, leaving 14 bases between them. The chain is built from TRBV7-6 and TRBJ2-7; D perhaps matches TRBD1 (5 bases). This TCR was recovered from a man between 18 and 29 years old in good health and CMV-seropositive. The sequencing input was PBMCs. This CDR3 reads CASSLQGVFEQYF. The CDR3 nucleotides read TGTGCCAGCAGCCTCCAGGGTGTCTTCGAGCAGTACTTC.